The subject of this entry is one T cell receptor beta chain. How the authors handled the data: Amplification of reference gene primers provided the estimated nucleated cell counts. This table comes from immunoSEQ multiplex PCR, and its TCRdb copy is limited to in-frame clones, with some not included. V and J calls and clone size are copied from that table; D and trimming were computed from the DNA. The table records around 300,000 clones, 86% of them present only once. This specimen belongs to a study of blood T cell repertoires in COVID-19. Study at large: Samples taken during acute and convalescent COVID-19 were collected in the United States, Italy and Spain. Sources were T cells, B-cell-depleted T cells, or PBMCs; the material itself was cDNA or gDNA.

The V gene's germline CDR1 is MDHEN and CDR2 SYDVKM. V shed 6 bases, J shed 4 bases, and the junction held 7 bases outside the gene matches. CDR3 length: 15 amino acids. Patients at the Seattle site were enrolled during active infection and followed longitudinally. This clonotype was sampled from an older woman with COVID-19, enrolled during active disease. The J gene is TRBJ1-5, the V gene TRBV28; the match to TRBD1 covers 9 bases. The sample taken for sequencing was peripheral blood. The CDR3 DNA reads TGTGCCAGCAGACCGACAGGGGGAGGGAATCAGCCCCAGCATTTT. Protein product: CASRPTGGGNQPQHF. Variable domain in full (rest from reference TRBV28 and TRBJ1-5): DVKVTQSSRYLVKRTGEKVFLECVQDMDHENMFWYRQDPGLGLRLIYFSYDVKMKEKGDIPEGYSVSREKKERFSLILESASTNQTSMYLCASRPTGGGNQPQHFGDGTRLSIL.